These 7 T cell receptor beta chains were sequenced from one sample in a study of early T cells in non-severe SARS-CoV-2 infection (dated by TCRdb to about 2021). The protocol used for the library was 5' RACE. Sequencing was performed on a NextSeq 500. TCRdb redid the processing of the public reads, applying fastp at Q25 and MiXCR, and retained in-frame beta chains. Entries are consolidated by CDR3 protein sequence, retaining the most common genes and DNA. Counted in this sample were under 90,000 distinct CDR3 sequences; approximately 14% of them appeared once. The top ten clonotypes cover about 6.1% of the sample. Specimen: whole blood. The source of these receptors is an adult who was a healthcare worker with PCR-confirmed SARS-CoV-2 infection or an uninfected control (not recorded which).

As for this clonotype: The junction differs from germline at one of its ends, possibly a read error. V gene TRBV6-2 or TRBV6-3 combines with J gene TRBJ1-5, with D hard to call. The CDR3 is 14 amino acids. Per the germline V gene, CDR1 is MNHEY and CDR2 is SVGEGT. The CDR3 DNA follows: TGTGCCGGCAGTTACACGGATAGCAATCAGCCCCAGCATTTT. Protein product: CAGSYTDSNQPQHF.

This chain connects TRBV9 to TRBJ1-1; D gene uncertain. This CDR3 contains 13 residues. Germline CDR1 SGDLS, CDR2 YYNGEE. V lost 0 bases to trimming and J lost 5 bases, with 8 bases between them. CDR3 protein: CASSVAGRTEAFF. CDR3 DNA sequence: TGTGCCAGCAGCGTAGCTGGGAGGACTGAAGCTTTCTTT.

At least ten counts were recorded for this clonotype. The chain uses TRBV14 and TRBJ1-2; a possible D gene is TRBD1 (6 bases). This CDR3 has 15 residues. V gave up 0 bases and J gave up 8 bases, with 16 bases separating them. Per the germline V gene, CDR1 is SGHDN and CDR2 is FVKESK. For the CDR3, the DNA is TGTGCCAGCAGCCAAGAAGTCAGCAGGGGACTGGGCTACACCTTC. Protein product: CASSQEVSRGLGYTF.

A few counts support this clonotype. This rearrangement joins TRBV4-3 to TRBJ2-1, with 9 bases aligning to TRBD2. Unmatched junction bases numbered 9, after V lost 4 bases and J lost 8 bases. Germline CDR1 LGHNA, CDR2 YSLEER. CDR3 size: 15 residues. The CDR3, as DNA: TGCGCCAGCAGCCCTTCTTGGGTAGCGGGGGATGAGCAGTTCTTC. The encoded protein is CASSPSWVAGDEQFF.

This clonotype was observed a handful of times. The chain links TRBV20-1 to TRBJ2-7, with 7 bases lining up with TRBD2. The germline CDR1 and CDR2 sequences are DFQATT and SNEGSKA (reference sequence). The CDR3 spans 11 residues. With V trimmed by 5 bases and J by 2 bases, 0 bases remained unmatched. The CDR3 is CSAAGAYEQYF. The CDR3 nucleotides read TGCAGTGCTGCGGGGGCCTACGAGCAGTACTTC.

J is TRBJ2-7 and V is TRBV5-4, with 9 bases lining up with TRBD1. V was pared by 4 bases and J by 3 bases, with 14 bases of the junction left unmatched. The CDR3 runs 17 residues. Germline V lookup: CDR1 SGHNT, CDR2 YYREEE (reference sequence). CDR3 coding DNA: TGTGCCAGCAGCCCTCAATTGCCGGGACAGGGCTACTACGAGCAGTACTTC. Its translation is CASSPQLPGQGYYEQYF. The full variable domain, with the rest looked up from reference TRBV5-4 and TRBJ2-7, is ETGVTQSPTHLIKTRGQQVTLRCSSQSGHNTVSWYQQALGQGPQFIFQYYREEENGRGNFPPRFSGLQFPNYSSELNVNALELDDSALYLCASSPQLPGQGYYEQYFGPGTRLTVT.

The chain links TRBV28 to TRBJ2-7; 7 nucleotides match TRBD2. In germline, CDR1 is MDHEN, CDR2 SYDVKM. The junction had 5 bases not matched to a gene; V was cut back by 5 bases and J by 1 base. CDR3 length: 14 amino acids. In DNA form, the CDR3 reads TGTGCCAGCAGTAGGGCGGGAGTTTCCTACGAGCAGTACTTC. Translated, it gives CASSRAGVSYEQYF.